The entry that follows covers one T cell receptor beta chain sequence. Germline V gene lookup returns CDR1 GTSNPN and CDR2 SVGIG (reference sequence). The germline V and J ends were trimmed by 1 base and 9 bases, with 7 bases remaining between them. The CDR3 has 11 amino acids. The data were obtained in a study of blood T cell repertoires in COVID-19. Overall study: Collection of acute and convalescent COVID-19 samples took place in the United States, Italy and Spain. The analysed material was cDNA or gDNA that came from T cells, B-cell-depleted T cells, or PBMCs.

Participants came from fewer than 25 US areas, aged about 18 to 89 years. Original processing notes: Reference gene primer amplification gave estimated nucleated cell counts. Sequencing used immunoSEQ multiplex PCR; TCRdb keeps in-frame clones, though not all of them. V and J calls and clone size are given by that table; D and trimming were obtained from the DNA. The repertoire consists of about 460,000 clones, with 75% to 90% occurring once and the leading ten covering around 7.9%. Source material: PBMCs or T cells enriched from blood (not recorded which). This sequence was found in a woman between 55 and 75 years old who had recovered from COVID-19. V usage is TRBV30 and J usage is TRBJ2-1; D is ambiguous. This CDR3 is CAWSGSSEQFF. CDR3 nucleotides: TGTGCCTGGAGTGGGTCGAGTGAGCAGTTCTTC.